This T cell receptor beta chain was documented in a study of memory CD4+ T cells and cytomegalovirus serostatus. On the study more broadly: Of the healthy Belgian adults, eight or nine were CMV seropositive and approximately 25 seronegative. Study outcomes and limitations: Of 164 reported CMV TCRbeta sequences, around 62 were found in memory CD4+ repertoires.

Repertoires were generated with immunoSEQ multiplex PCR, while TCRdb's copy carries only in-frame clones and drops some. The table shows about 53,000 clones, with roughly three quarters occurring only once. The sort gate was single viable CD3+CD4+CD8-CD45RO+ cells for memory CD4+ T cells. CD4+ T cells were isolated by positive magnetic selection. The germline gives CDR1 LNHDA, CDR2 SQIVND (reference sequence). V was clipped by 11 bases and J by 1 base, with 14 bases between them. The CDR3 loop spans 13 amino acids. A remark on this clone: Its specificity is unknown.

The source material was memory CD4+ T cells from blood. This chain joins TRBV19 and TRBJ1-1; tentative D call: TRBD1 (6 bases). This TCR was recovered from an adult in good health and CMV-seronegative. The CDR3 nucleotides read TGTGCCTCGGGGGCAGGGCCGAACACTGAAGCTTTCTTT. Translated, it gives CASGAGPNTEAFF.